This is a list of T cell receptor beta chains from one sample in a study of blood T cell repertoires in COVID-19. Sequenced by immunoSEQ multiplex PCR; TCRdb stores in-frame clones only, minus some. The sample includes about 130,000 clones, approximately 90% seen only once; the top ten take roughly 1.2%. The sequencing input was peripheral blood. These receptors came from a woman older than 75 with acute or convalescent COVID-19. The CDR3 runs from the conserved cysteine through the conserved F or W. The D gene is left open where the match is weak. The size field is filled for only some rows; it gives once, few, many or a size class.

. | TRBJ1-3 | . | TRBV10-3 | CAISAPGGGNTIYF | TGTGCCATCAGTGCCCCTGGAGGGGGAAACACCATATATTTT
. | TRBJ1-3 | . | TRBV9 | CASSVGGRGGNTIYF | TGTGCCAGCAGCGTAGGGGGGCGAGGTGGAAACACCATATATTTT
TRBD1 | TRBJ1-2 | . | TRBV4-1 | CASSQEGHQTGGHGYTF | TGCGCCAGCAGCCAAGAAGGACACCAAACAGGGGGCCATGGCTACACCTTC
TRBD1 | TRBJ1-1 | . | TRBV6-5 | CASSGQELETEAFF | TGTGCCAGCAGCGGACAGGAGTTGGAGACTGAAGCTTTCTTT
. | TRBJ2-1 | . | TRBV18 | CASSPLARQVEQFF | TGTGCCAGCTCACCACTTGCGCGACAGGTCGAGCAGTTCTTC
TRBD2 | TRBJ2-7 | . | TRBV9 | CASSVAGGYSYEQYF | TGTGCCAGCAGTGTAGCGGGGGGTTACTCCTACGAGCAGTACTTC
. | TRBJ1-1 | once | TRBV12-5 | CASGLSYRPSAPEAFF | TGTGCTAGTGGTTTGTCATACAGGCCCAGCGCCCCTGAAGCTTTCTTT
. | TRBJ2-5 | . | TRBV28 | CASSFGGAQETQYF | TGTGCCAGCAGTTTTGGAGGGGCCCAAGAGACCCAGTACTTC
. | TRBJ1-1 | . | TRBV3-1/TRBV3-2 | CASSQDLGSRGAFF | TGTGCCAGCAGCCAAGATCTGGGGAGCCGAGGGGCTTTCTTT
TRBD1 | TRBJ1-1 | . | TRBV5-1 | CASSLRTGSDTEAFF | TGCGCCAGCAGCCTCCGGACAGGGTCGGACACTGAAGCTTTCTTT
. | TRBJ1-1 | few | TRBV9 | CASSVQYGTEAFF | TGTGCCAGCAGCGTACAATACGGCACTGAAGCTTTCTTT
. | TRBJ1-1 | . | TRBV5-6 | CASSPRVTVSNTEAFF | TGTGCCAGCAGCCCTAGGGTGACAGTTTCTAACACTGAAGCTTTCTTT
. | TRBJ1-5 | . | TRBV19 | CASRPTQVLNQPQHF | TGTGCCAGTAGACCGACACAGGTGTTGAATCAGCCCCAGCATTTT
TRBD1 | TRBJ2-2 | . | TRBV9 | CASSLPLDRRDTGELFF | TGTGCCAGCAGCCTCCCTCTGGACAGGCGTGACACCGGGGAGCTGTTTTTT
TRBD2 | TRBJ2-5 | . | TRBV29-1 | CSVGRGPQSLGETQYF | TGCAGCGTAGGGAGGGGACCTCAATCCTTGGGAGAGACCCAGTACTTC
. | TRBJ1-1 | . | TRBV19 | CASSKSRGNTEAFF | TGTGCCAGTAGCAAATCCCGGGGGAACACTGAAGCTTTCTTT
TRBD1 | TRBJ1-2 | . | TRBV3-1/TRBV3-2 | CASSQDRAYGYTF | TGTGCCAGCAGCCAGGACAGGGCCTATGGCTACACCTTC
TRBD1 | TRBJ1-2 | . | TRBV9 | CASSAGGETGKGYTF | TGTGCCAGCAGCGCCGGGGGGGAGACAGGGAAGGGCTACACCTTC
TRBD2 | TRBJ2-7 | . | TRBV5-1 | CASSNSGSPYEQYF | TGCGCCAGCAGCAATAGCGGGAGTCCCTACGAGCAGTACTTC
TRBD1 | TRBJ1-2 | . | TRBV27 | CASSRQGALHYGYTF | TGTGCCAGTTCGCGGCAGGGGGCGCTTCACTATGGCTACACCTTC
TRBD2 | TRBJ2-1 | . | TRBV12-3/TRBV12-4 | CASSPGTRVEQFF | TGTGCCAGCAGTCCCGGGACTAGAGTTGAGCAGTTCTTC
. | TRBJ2-7 | . | TRBV6-1 | CASSEYGLRPGSYEQYF | TGTGCCAGCAGTGAATACGGACTCCGCCCAGGCTCCTACGAGCAGTACTTC
TRBD1 | TRBJ1-2 | . | TRBV19 | CASNPRQGGYTF | TGTGCCAGTAATCCTCGACAGGGAGGCTACACCTTC
. | TRBJ1-4 | . | TRBV2 | CASGRQPGNEKLFF | TGTGCCAGCGGAAGACAGCCCGGGAATGAAAAACTGTTTTTT
TRBD1 | TRBJ1-2 | . | TRBV7-3 | CASSLGQGYGYTF | TGTGCCAGCAGCTTAGGACAGGGCTATGGCTACACCTTC
TRBD2 | TRBJ2-1 | . | TRBV18 | CASSPQRGGTRDEQFF | TGTGCCAGCTCACCTCAGCGGGGGGGCACAAGGGATGAGCAGTTCTTC
TRBD1 | TRBJ1-3 | . | TRBV13 | CASTNRGPRGNTIYF | TGTGCCAGCACCAACAGGGGGCCTCGGGGAAACACCATATATTTT
TRBD1 | TRBJ1-2 | . | TRBV10-3 | CAISDPGQGGSGYTF | TGTGCCATCAGCGATCCGGGACAGGGAGGTTCTGGCTACACCTTC